This TCR beta chain appears in the sequencing data of a study of cytomegalovirus exposure and HLA in healthy donors. The PCR used 60 Vbeta and 13 Jbeta primers. Some clones are missing from TCRdb's copy, which holds only in-frame ones; the method was immunoSEQ multiplex PCR. This sample has 200,000 to 250,000 clones, with around 80% found just once. The CDR3 sequence is 12 residues long. V was clipped by 7 bases and J by 8 bases, with 12 bases between them. In germline, CDR1 is MNHEY, CDR2 SVGAGI. Sequencing was done on a sample of PBMCs. The receptor was isolated from a man in his forties in good health and CMV-seronegative. This chain connects TRBV6-5 to TRBJ2-1, with D perhaps TRBD1 (5 bases). The chain's CDR3 is CASKTAADEQFF. CDR3 bases: TGTGCCAGCAAGACAGCAGCCGATGAGCAGTTCTTC.